A single TCR beta chain is shown here with its context. Its recognized antigen is unknown. Per-nucleotide qualities are absent, and no much larger clonotype sits a single base away. RNA was extracted with the RNeasy kit and roughly 0.45 to 1 ug was reverse transcribed using random hexamers. TCR beta CDR3 regions were amplified with the immunoSEQ multiplex PCR assay covering 54 Vbeta and 13 Jbeta segments. To correct PCR amplification bias, a synthetic template baseline was used for both primer optimization and computational correction. The original methods were these. Reads were assigned to V, D and J genes according to IMGT and analyzed in immunoSEQ Analyzer, with only productive sequences retained. Clonality was computed as one minus Shannon entropy normalized by log2 of the number of productive unique sequences. For each patient and control, public and private clones were evaluated among the 100 most prevalent clones. A clone was defined as Susac-specific if it was absent from the healthy and MS cohorts, from about 1,100 published viral clones and from other ImmuneACCESS disease sequences. TCRdb's own reprocessing of the public reads used fastp at Q25 and MiXCR and kept productive beta chains. One record per CDR3 amino acid sequence lists the most common genes and DNA. These V and J calls originate from TCRdb's pipeline instead of the authors' own analysis. Here the sample has about 430,000 distinct CDR3 sequences; approximately 85% occur a single time. The ten largest make up about 0.12% of the sample.

These data originate in a study of CD8 T cells in Susac syndrome (dated by TCRdb to between 2018 and 2021). Concerning the study at large: Whether CD8+ T cell activation and differentiation in Susac syndrome was antigen driven was tested using repertoire sequencing. Clonality of the CD8+ T cell repertoire was compared between about a dozen healthy donors, approximately 14 Susac syndrome patients and some 15 multiple sclerosis patients. Overall study results and their limits: The number of individuals in the TCR sequencing and HLA analysis was acknowledged as relatively small.

V lost 2 bases and J lost 1 base; the stretch between them is 6 bases long. The CDR3, cysteine through phenylalanine, is 13 amino acids long. The DNA shown is the 39-base CDR3, in frame from base 1. According to the germline V gene (reference sequence), CDR1 reads GTSNPN and CDR2 reads SVGIG. High-throughput TCR beta sequencing profiled peripheral blood CD8+ and CD4+ T cells from healthy donors, Susac syndrome patients and multiple sclerosis patients. Treatment-naive patients with stable or active relapsing-remitting disease fulfilling revised McDonald criteria were used as multiple sclerosis controls. CD8+ TEMRA cells were enriched by FACS, while bulk CD8+ and CD4+ T cells were purified by magnetic negative isolation. Blood was collected in EDTA tubes and processed within 24 hours, with PBMCs isolated through density gradient centrifugation. PBMCs intended for TCR sequencing were cryopreserved in liquid nitrogen and thawed later in a water bath at 37 degrees C. A purity of at least 90% was achieved for sorted or isolated CD4+, CD8+ and CD8+ TEMRA cells.

In this chain, TRBV30 is recombined with TRBJ2-1, with the D gene call left open. Sample: CD8+ T cells from PBMCs. The sequence was collected from a human donor with multiple sclerosis. The DNA is as follows: TGTGCCTGGAGTCCCCTTTCCTACAATGAGCAGTTCTTC. Translation gives CAWSPLSYNEQFF.